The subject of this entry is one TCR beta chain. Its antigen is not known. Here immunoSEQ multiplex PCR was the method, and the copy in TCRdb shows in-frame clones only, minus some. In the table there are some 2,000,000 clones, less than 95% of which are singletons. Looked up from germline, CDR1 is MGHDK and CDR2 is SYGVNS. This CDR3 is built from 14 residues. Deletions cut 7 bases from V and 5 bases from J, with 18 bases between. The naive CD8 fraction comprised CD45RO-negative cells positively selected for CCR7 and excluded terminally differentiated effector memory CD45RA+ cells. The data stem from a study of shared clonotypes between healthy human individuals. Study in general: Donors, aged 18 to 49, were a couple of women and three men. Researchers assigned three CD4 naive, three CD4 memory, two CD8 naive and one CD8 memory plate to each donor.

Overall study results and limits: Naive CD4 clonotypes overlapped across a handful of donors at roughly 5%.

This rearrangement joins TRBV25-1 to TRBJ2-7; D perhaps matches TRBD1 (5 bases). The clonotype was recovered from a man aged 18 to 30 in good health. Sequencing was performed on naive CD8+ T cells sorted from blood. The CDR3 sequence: CASKKTGWLDEQYF. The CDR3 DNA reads TGTGCCAGCAAAAAAACAGGCTGGTTGGACGAGCAGTACTTC.